One and the same sample provided the 28 T cell receptor beta chains below, sequenced in a study of T cells in Graves' hyperthyroidism and ophthalmopathy (dated by TCRdb to the late 2010s). Library prep was done by multiplex PCR. These reads were obtained on an Illumina HiSeq 2000. The TCR beta CDR3 regions were amplified from the RNA transcripts. The TCR CDR3 was subjected to a first round of RT-PCR using the HTBI primer set and the Qiagen OneStep RT-PCR kit. In-frame beta chains were kept once TCRdb had trimmed the public reads at Q25 with fastp and called clones with MiXCR. Every entry covers one CDR3 protein and lists the most common genes and DNA from its rows. The sample records about 500,000 distinct CDR3 sequences, roughly 45% of which are singletons. Of the sample, about two fifths falls within the top ten clones. Sequencing input: peripheral blood or thyroid tissue (not recorded which). All receptors come from an adult woman with Graves' disease, either hyperthyroidism or ophthalmopathy (not recorded which).

The chain employs TRBV20-1 and TRBJ2-5, with D possibly matching TRBD1 (6 bases). V was shortened by 3 bases and J by 5 bases, with 22 bases between the two germline ends. The CDR3 length is 16 residues. The germline V gene has CDR1 DFQATT and CDR2 SNEGSKA (reference sequence). The CDR3 nucleotides are TGCAGTGCTAGGTCTTCGTGGCAGGGGTTTGGGGAGACCCAGTACTTC. Protein sequence: CSARSSWQGFGETQYF.

V and J are TRBV6-2 or TRBV6-3 and TRBJ2-7; D is tentatively TRBD1 or TRBD2 (5 bases each). V lost 1 base and J lost 6, with 13 bases in between. This CDR3 contains 14 residues. Per germline, CDR1 MNHEY and CDR2 SVGEGT. CDR3 residues: CASSYFGTSCEQYF. CDR3 in DNA: TGTGCCAGCAGTTACTTTGGGACGTCATGCGAGCAGTACTTC.

This clonotype occurred a few times. The chain couples TRBV20-1 to TRBJ1-5, with 8 bases lining up with TRBD1. V shed 3 bases, J shed 7 bases, and the junction held 11 bases outside the gene matches. CDR1 DFQATT and CDR2 SNEGSKA come from the germline V gene (reference sequence). This CDR3 is 15 amino acids long. CDR3 residues: CSASSTSGGAQPQHF. Here the CDR3 DNA reads TGCAGTGCTAGCTCGACCTCAGGGGGCGCGCAGCCCCAGCATTTT.

This clonotype was detected ten times or more. This chain connects TRBV6-5 to TRBJ1-2; 11 bases map to TRBD1. The ends lost 0 bases at V and 6 bases at J; junction bases unmatched: 3. The germline CDR1 and CDR2 sequences are MNHEY and SVGAGI. The CDR3 sequence is 15 residues long. As DNA, the CDR3 is TGTGCCAGCAGTTACTCCGGACAGGGGGCGCATGGCTACACCTTC. Residues: CASSYSGQGAHGYTF.

The DNA for the CDR3 is TGCAGTGCTAGATCCGGGACTAGGGGAGGTCAGCCCCAGCATTTT. Amino acids: CSARSGTRGGQPQHF. The chain is built from TRBV20-1 and TRBJ1-5, with TRBD1 as a possible D gene (5 bases). The germline CDR1 and CDR2 sequences are DFQATT and SNEGSKA (reference sequence). Trimming took off 2 bases at V and 6 bases at J, with 17 bases between the two ends. This CDR3 contains 15 residues.

The gene calls are TRBV10-3 and TRBJ1-2; TRBD1 aligns across 7 bases. CDR3 length equals 13 residues. J gave up 7 bases and V 8 bases, and 10 bases lay outside the gene matches. Germline-derived CDR1 and CDR2 are ENHRY and SYGVKD. In nucleotides, the CDR3 is TGTGCCATCGCTCCCGACAGGGCTACTGGCTACACCTTC. This gives the protein CAIAPDRATGYTF.

This chain joins TRBV10-3 and TRBJ2-5; TRBD2 might be the D (6 bases). The CDR3 is made up of 16 amino acids. V lost 3 bases and J lost 2, with 16 bases in between. Per germline, CDR1 ENHRY and CDR2 SYGVKD. This CDR3 is CAISEWGEDLQETQYF. CDR3 nucleotides: TGTGCCATCAGTGAATGGGGGGAGGACTTACAAGAGACCCAGTACTTC.

As for this clonotype: The DNA is left out, because the CDR3 cannot be placed on it with certainty; the CDR3 is given as TCRdb lists it. The J gene is TRBJ1-2, the V gene TRBV20-1; the tabulated D call, TRBD1, remains unverified against the DNA. The CDR3 extends over 13 residues, inclusive of both ends. From germline, CDR1 is DFQATT and CDR2 SNEGSKA (reference sequence). The CDR3 sequence: CSASPRWGSGNTF.

The genes are TRBV19 and TRBJ2-6; the match to TRBD2 covers 8 bases. Germline lookup yields CDR1 LNHDA and CDR2 SQIVND (reference sequence). The CDR3 covers 17 residues. After removal of 6 bases from V and 2 bases from J, the junction contained 9 bases not matched to a gene. Here the CDR3 reads CASSTGGGGTGANVLTF. The CDR3 DNA reads TGTGCCAGTAGCACCGGGGGGGGGGGAACTGGGGCCAACGTCCTGACTTTC.

This clonotype was counted ten times or more. CDR3 loop: CASISRGGGPEAFF. The CDR3, as DNA: TGTGCCAGCATCTCCAGGGGAGGGGGGCCTGAAGCTTTCTTT. V is TRBV6-1 and J is TRBJ1-1; possibly TRBD1 for D (6 bases). The V end was cut by 7 bases, the J end by 6 bases, with 18 bases between. The CDR3 extends over 14 amino acids. CDR1 is MNHNS and CDR2 is SASEGT in the germline V gene.

This chain joins TRBV15 and TRBJ1-4; D perhaps matches TRBD1 (5 bases). V lost 3 bases and J lost 1, with 12 bases in between. Germline V gene lookup returns CDR1 LNHNV and CDR2 YYDKDF (reference sequence). The CDR3 covers 16 residues. CDR3 DNA sequence: TGTGCCACCAGCAGCTTAAGGGACGGAACTAATGAAAAACTGTTTTTT. Translation gives CATSSLRDGTNEKLFF.

At least ten counts were recorded for this clonotype. The chain couples TRBV6-6 to TRBJ2-7; TRBD2 agrees at 8 bases. Germline-derived CDR1 and CDR2 are MNHNY and SVGAGI (reference sequence). The V gene end was trimmed by 5 bases and the J gene end by 5 bases; junction bases not matched to a gene: 11. The CDR3 spans 15 residues. As DNA, the CDR3 is TGTGCCAGCAGTCAAGCGGGAGTAACAACTCACGAGCAGTACTTC. Translating gives CASSQAGVTTHEQYF.

This clonotype was counted at least ten times. The rearrangement joins TRBV20-1 to TRBJ2-5; perhaps TRBD2 as D (6 bases). Deletions cut 6 bases from V and 4 bases from J, with 18 bases between. The CDR3 spans 14 residues. Germline loops: CDR1 DFQATT, CDR2 SNEGSKA (reference sequence). CDR3 sequence: CSARRRERAETQYF. The CDR3 coding sequence is TGCAGTGCAAGGAGGCGGGAAAGGGCAGAGACCCAGTACTTC.

The chain carries TRBV12-3 or TRBV12-4 and TRBJ2-7; the match to TRBD2 covers 13 bases. J lost 7 bases, V lost 5 bases, and 5 bases had no gene match. The CDR3 runs 14 residues. The CDR3 bases are TGTGCCAGCAGTGGGACTAGCGGGACTCAGGAGCAGTACTTC. Amino acid sequence: CASSGTSGTQEQYF.

This clonotype has ten or more counts. The V and J genes are TRBV2 and TRBJ1-1; D is undetermined. The CDR3 spans 13 residues. Germline CDR1 is SNHLY and CDR2 is FYNNEI. Trimming stripped 7 bases from V and 7 bases from J, with 16 bases between. CDR3 in DNA: TGTGCCAGCAATGTCAGGACTGAAGGTGAAGCTTTCTTT. Amino acids: CASNVRTEGEAFF.

This chain uses TRBV29-1 with TRBJ2-7; D gene uncertain. The CDR3 is 11 amino acids. Germline CDR1 is SQVTM and CDR2 is ANQGSEA. V lost 8 bases and J lost 4, with 12 bases in between. The CDR3 DNA is TGCAGCTTAGGCCCTAATTACGAGCAGTACTTC. Its translation: CSLGPNYEQYF.

This clonotype has only one observation. The chain carries TRBV27 and TRBJ2-2; D gene unclear. Germline-derived CDR1 and CDR2 are MNHEY and SMNVEV (reference sequence). V dropped 3 bases and J dropped 8 bases, with 7 bases sitting between them. The CDR3 runs 12 residues. In DNA, the CDR3 is TGTGCCAGCAGTTTGGACCGGGGGGAGCTGTTTTTT. Translation gives CASSLDRGELFF.

The chain uses TRBV7-3 and TRBJ1-2, with a weak D call TRBD1 (5 bases). The V end was cut by 5 bases, the J end by 7 bases, with 20 bases between. The CDR3 is 15 amino acids. Germline V lookup: CDR1 SGHTA, CDR2 FQGTGA. CDR3 DNA: TGTGCCAGCAGCCGCACGCGGGGCGTGTGGGGTGGCTACACCTTC. This codes for CASSRTRGVWGGYTF.

This clonotype was recorded a few times. The chain joins TRBV6-1 to TRBJ1-2, with a weak D call TRBD1 (5 bases). V lost 6 bases to trimming and J lost 3 bases, with 14 bases between them. This CDR3 contains 14 residues. Germline CDR1 and CDR2: MNHNS and SASEGT. This CDR3 is CASRLFGTDYGYTF. CDR3 nucleotide sequence: TGTGCCAGCAGACTCTTTGGGACCGACTATGGCTACACCTTC.

The V gene is TRBV6-1, the J gene TRBJ2-7; 7 bases align to TRBD2. J lost 0 bases, V lost 1 base, and 3 bases had no gene match. The CDR3 sequence is 15 residues long. The germline V gene has CDR1 MNHNS and CDR2 SASEGT. CDR3 amino acids: CASSEGPSGSYEQYF. In DNA form, the CDR3 reads TGTGCCAGCAGTGAAGGCCCTAGCGGCTCCTACGAGCAGTACTTC.

This chain uses TRBV18 with TRBJ1-1; no reliable D call. The CDR3 is 14 amino acids. Trimming stripped 8 bases from V and 0 bases from J, with 13 bases between. Germline V gene data show CDR1 as KGHSH and CDR2 as LQKENI. The CDR3 region is CASSYTVMNTEAFF. DNA for the CDR3: TGTGCCAGCAGTTACACAGTAATGAACACTGAAGCTTTCTTT.

This chain uses TRBV20-1 with TRBJ1-1, with a weak D call TRBD1 (5 bases). This CDR3 is 13 amino acids long. CDR1 and CDR2 (germline): DFQATT, SNEGSKA (reference sequence). V was trimmed by 4 bases and J by 0 bases, leaving 9 bases between them. The CDR3 spells CSANPGLNTEAFF. Written as DNA, the CDR3 is TGCAGTGCTAACCCAGGGTTGAACACTGAAGCTTTCTTT.

At least ten counts were recorded for this clonotype. The chain links TRBV6-1 to TRBJ1-2; weak D call: TRBD1 (5 bases). Germline CDR1 MNHNS, CDR2 SASEGT. Trimming shortened V by 4 bases and J by 3 bases, and 15 bases separated the two germline ends. The CDR3 contains 15 residues. Here the CDR3 DNA reads TGTGCCAGCAGTGGTGGGTGGCAGGGACACTATGGCTACACCTTC. Its protein is CASSGGWQGHYGYTF.

The chain couples TRBV29-1 to TRBJ1-2; D unresolved. Trimming left V 0 bases short and J 6 bases short, with 14 bases between. This CDR3 region has 14 residues. Germline V lookup: CDR1 SQVTM, CDR2 ANQGSEA. The CDR3 sequence: CSVEDLQFLNGYTF. Here the CDR3 DNA reads TGCAGCGTTGAAGATCTACAGTTCCTTAATGGCTACACCTTC.

With regard to this clonotype: Germline is not matched at one junction end, which may reflect a read error. The rearrangement links TRBV24-1 to TRBJ2-7; tentative D call: TRBD2 (5 bases). CDR3 length: 9 residues. Germline V CDR1 and CDR2: KGHDR, SFDVKD. The CDR3 DNA sequence: TGTGCCACCGACTCGGAGGCTGGGTTC. This encodes CATDSEAGF.

The chain is built from TRBV7-3 and TRBJ1-1, with a weak D call TRBD1 (5 bases). Deletions cut 4 bases from V and 10 bases from J, with 16 bases between. Germline V gene sequence: CDR1 SGHTA, CDR2 FQGTGA. This CDR3 contains 13 residues. This CDR3 is CASSYSAGGGAFF. The CDR3 DNA reads TGTGCCAGCAGCTACTCGGCGGGGGGTGGAGCTTTCTTT.

Concerning this clonotype: One end of the junction fails to match germline, which may point to a read error. The chain is built from TRBV7-6 and TRBJ2-6; the match to TRBD2 covers 7 bases. Germline V gene data show CDR1 as SGHVS and CDR2 as FNYEAQ. This CDR3 is 12 amino acids long. The CDR3 spells CASSWGGNVLTF. DNA for the CDR3: TGTGCCAGCAGCTGGGGGGGCAACGTCCTGACTTTC.

This chain connects TRBV29-1 to TRBJ2-7, with TRBD1 matching over 7 bases. The germline V gene encodes CDR1 SQVTM and CDR2 ANQGSEA. The J segment lost 2 bases and the V segment lost 6 bases, leaving 4 bases of the junction unmatched. The CDR3 loop spans 12 amino acids. The CDR3 spells CSVDRTTYEQYF. The CDR3, as DNA: TGCAGCGTGGACAGGACCACCTACGAGCAGTACTTC.